This T cell receptor (beta chain) is drawn from a study of cytomegalovirus exposure and HLA in healthy donors. General study results and limits: In vitro confirmation showed a few CMV-associated chains to be CMV antigen specific. Associated with HLA alleles at 0.05 false discovery rate in a later analysis were 15,000 to 20,000 TCR beta sequences. Cytomegalovirus-associated status was assigned to 164 TCR beta chains.

The sample holds a few counts of this clone. Its specificity is unknown. CDR3 length equals 14 residues. Germline values: CDR1 MNHNY, CDR2 SVGAGI (reference sequence). The trim removed 5 bases at V and 3 bases at J, leaving 5 bases unmatched. PCR amplification relied on 60 Vbeta primers (plus 13 Jbeta primers). Some clones are missing from TCRdb's copy, which holds only in-frame ones; the method was immunoSEQ multiplex PCR. The sample contains 99,000 or so clones, roughly 85% of which appear only once. The chain recombines TRBV6-6 with TRBJ1-1, with 8 bases identical to TRBD1. The sequenced material came from PBMCs. The source is a man aged 55 to 70 in good health and CMV-seropositive. The DNA for the CDR3 is TGTGCCAGCAGTAAACGACAGGGGTACACTGAAGCTTTCTTT. Its protein is CASSKRQGYTEAFF.